This T cell receptor beta chain was identified during a study of post-analysis software for immune sequencing data. Overall study findings and caveats: Controls had lower frequencies than patients of about five TRBV segments, which included TRBV5-6, TRBV5-1 and TRBV20-1.

Unique molecular identifiers featured in each of the TCR beta cDNA libraries. TCRdb reanalysed the PCR reads using MiXCR and keeps one entry per CDR3 protein. In the table there are around 400,000 distinct CDR3 sequences, approximately 39% of which are singletons. Germline V gene sequence: CDR1 SGHRS, CDR2 YFSETQ. The CDR3 runs 13 residues. V gave up 3 bases and J gave up 3 bases; unmatched junction bases: 0. Only a few counts were recorded for this clonotype. The antigen remains unidentified. The chain employs TRBV5-1 and TRBJ2-7; TRBD2 agrees at 10 bases. The source of this sequence is a girl aged 2-10 years with multiple sclerosis. Sequencing used blood. This CDR3 is CASSSSGSYEQYF. CDR3 bases: TGCGCCAGCAGCTCTAGCGGGAGCTACGAGCAGTACTTC. Full variable domain (remainder filled in from reference TRBV5-1 and TRBJ2-7): KAGVTQTPRYLIKTRGQQVTLSCSPISGHRSVSWYQQTPGQGLQFLFEYFSETQRNKGNFPGRFSGRQFSNSRSEMNVSTLELGDSALYLCASSSSGSYEQYFGPGTRLTVT.